This T cell receptor beta chain was profiled in a study of cytomegalovirus exposure and HLA in healthy donors. Use of 60 Vbeta and 13 Jbeta primers characterized the PCR. Clones were read by immunoSEQ multiplex PCR, and TCRdb kept only the in-frame ones, dropping some. The sample lists tens of thousands of clones; about 85% were seen once. The trim removed 3 bases at V and 7 bases at J, leaving 1 base unmatched. This CDR3 comprises 12 residues. CDR1 and CDR2 (germline): PRHDT, FYEKMQ (reference sequence). The chain combines TRBV13 with TRBJ1-2; TRBD1 matches 8 bases. The sample consisted of PBMCs. This receptor was identified in a woman in her 40s in good health and CMV-seropositive. The CDR3 region is CASSLDRAGYTF. In nucleotides, the CDR3 is TGTGCCAGCAGCTTGGACAGGGCTGGCTACACCTTC.